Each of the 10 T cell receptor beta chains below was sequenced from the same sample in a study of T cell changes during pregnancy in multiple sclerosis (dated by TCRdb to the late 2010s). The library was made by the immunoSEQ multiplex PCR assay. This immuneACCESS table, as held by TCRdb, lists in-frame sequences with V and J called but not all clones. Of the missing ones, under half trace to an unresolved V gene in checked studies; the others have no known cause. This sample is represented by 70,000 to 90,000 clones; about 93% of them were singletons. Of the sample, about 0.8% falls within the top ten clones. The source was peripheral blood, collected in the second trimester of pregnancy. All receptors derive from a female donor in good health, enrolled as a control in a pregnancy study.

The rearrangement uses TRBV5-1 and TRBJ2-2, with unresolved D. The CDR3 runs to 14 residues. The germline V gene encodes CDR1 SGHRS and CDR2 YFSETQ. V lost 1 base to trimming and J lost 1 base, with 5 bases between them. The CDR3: CASSLSQNTGELFF. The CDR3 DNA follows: TGCGCCAGCAGCTTGTCCCAGAACACCGGGGAGCTGTTTTTT.

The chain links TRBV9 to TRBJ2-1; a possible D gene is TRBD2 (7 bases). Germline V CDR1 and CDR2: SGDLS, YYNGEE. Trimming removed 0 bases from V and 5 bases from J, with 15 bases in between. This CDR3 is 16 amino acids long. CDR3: CASSVGGGDYHNEQFF. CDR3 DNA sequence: TGTGCCAGCAGCGTAGGAGGGGGGGACTACCACAATGAGCAGTTCTTC.

As DNA, the CDR3 is TGTGCCAGCAGCGTATCCTCAGGGTTAGGCGGCTACACCTTC. Encoded protein: CASSVSSGLGGYTF. The chain is built from TRBV9 and TRBJ1-2, with a tentative D call TRBD1 (5 bases). The CDR3 contains 14 residues. Per the germline V gene, CDR1 is SGDLS and CDR2 is YYNGEE. Trimming took off 1 base at V and 8 bases at J, with 15 bases between the two ends.

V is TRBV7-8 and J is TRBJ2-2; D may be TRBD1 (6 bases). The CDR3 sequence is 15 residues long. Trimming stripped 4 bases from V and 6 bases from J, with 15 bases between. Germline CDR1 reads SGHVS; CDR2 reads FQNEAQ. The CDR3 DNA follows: TGTGCCAGCAGCTACACCGGGACACCCGCCGGGGAGCTGTTTTTT. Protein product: CASSYTGTPAGELFF. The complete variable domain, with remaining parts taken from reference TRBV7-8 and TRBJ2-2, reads GAGVSQSPRYKVAKRGQDVALRCDPISGHVSLFWYQQALGQGPEFLTYFQNEAQLDKSGLPSDRFFAERPEGSVSTLKIQRTQQEDSAVYLCASSYTGTPAGELFFGEGSRLTVL.

Written as DNA, the CDR3 is TGTGCCAGCAGTTACTCGGGACAGGAGGCCTACGAGCAGTACTTC. This gives the protein CASSYSGQEAYEQYF. The chain joins TRBV6-6 to TRBJ2-7, with TRBD1 identical over 8 bases. The CDR3 covers 15 residues. Germline loops: CDR1 MNHNY, CDR2 SVGAGI (reference sequence). The V and J ends lost 0 bases and 2 bases, in that order; junction bases with no gene match: 3.

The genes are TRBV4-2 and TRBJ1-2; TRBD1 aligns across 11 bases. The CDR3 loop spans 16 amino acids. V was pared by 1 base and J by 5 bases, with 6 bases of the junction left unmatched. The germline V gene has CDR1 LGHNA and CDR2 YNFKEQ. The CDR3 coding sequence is TGTGCCAGCAGCCAAGGACACCGGGACAGGGGGTATGGCTACACCTTC. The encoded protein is CASSQGHRDRGYGYTF.

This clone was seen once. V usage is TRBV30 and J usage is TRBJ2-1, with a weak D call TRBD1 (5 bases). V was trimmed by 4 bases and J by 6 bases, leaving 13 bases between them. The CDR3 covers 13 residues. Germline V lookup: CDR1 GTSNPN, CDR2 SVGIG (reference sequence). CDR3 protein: CAWIRVRGNEQFF. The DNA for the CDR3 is TGTGCCTGGATCAGGGTTCGTGGCAATGAGCAGTTCTTC.

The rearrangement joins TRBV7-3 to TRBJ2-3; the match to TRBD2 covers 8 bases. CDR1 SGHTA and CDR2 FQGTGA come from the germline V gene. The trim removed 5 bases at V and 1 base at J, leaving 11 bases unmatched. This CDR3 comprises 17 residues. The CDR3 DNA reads TGTGCCAGCAGCCCCTCGGGACTAGAGTCGGGCACAGATACGCAGTATTTT. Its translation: CASSPSGLESGTDTQYF.

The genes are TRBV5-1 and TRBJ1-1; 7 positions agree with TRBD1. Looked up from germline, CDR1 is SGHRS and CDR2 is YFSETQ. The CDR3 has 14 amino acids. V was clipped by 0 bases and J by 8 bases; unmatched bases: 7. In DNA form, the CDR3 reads TGCGCCAGCAGCTTGGTCAGGGGGACCCCGGAAGCTTTCTTT. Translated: CASSLVRGTPEAFF.

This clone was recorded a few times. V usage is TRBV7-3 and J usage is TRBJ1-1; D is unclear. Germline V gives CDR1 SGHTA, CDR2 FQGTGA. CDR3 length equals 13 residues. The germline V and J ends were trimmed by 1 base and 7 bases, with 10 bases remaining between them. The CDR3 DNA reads TGTGCCAGCAGCTTAAGCGCAGACTTTGAAGCTTTCTTT. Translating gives CASSLSADFEAFF. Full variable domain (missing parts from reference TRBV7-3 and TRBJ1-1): GAGVSQTPSNKVTEKGKYVELRCDPISGHTALYWYRQSLGQGPEFLIYFQGTGAADDSGLPNDRFFAVRPEGSVSTLKIQRTERGDSAVYLCASSLSADFEAFFGQGTRLTVV.